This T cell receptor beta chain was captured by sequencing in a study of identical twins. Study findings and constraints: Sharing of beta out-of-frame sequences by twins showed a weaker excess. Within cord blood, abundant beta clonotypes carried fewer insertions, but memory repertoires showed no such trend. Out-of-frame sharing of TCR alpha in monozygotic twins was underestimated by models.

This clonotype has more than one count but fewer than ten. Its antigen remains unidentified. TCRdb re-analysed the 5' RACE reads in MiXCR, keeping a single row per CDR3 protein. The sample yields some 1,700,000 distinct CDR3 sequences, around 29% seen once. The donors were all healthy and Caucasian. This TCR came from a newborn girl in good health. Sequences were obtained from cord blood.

The DNA for the CDR3 is TGCGCCAGCAGCCAAGGTAGTAGAAGCTCCTACGAGCAGTACTTC. It translates to CASSQGSRSSYEQYF. The rearrangement links TRBV4-1 to TRBJ2-7; D call uncertain. V was cut by 1 base and J by 0 bases, with 10 bases left in between. CDR1 and CDR2 (germline): MGHRA, YSYEKL. This CDR3 is 15 amino acids long.